One sample yielded the 7 T cell receptor beta chains listed below, sequenced in a study of technical replicates of blood from a handful of donors. Data came from immunoSEQ multiplex PCR; TCRdb stores just in-frame clones and leaves some out. The repertoire consists of about 79,000 clones, with 94% occurring once and the leading ten covering over 0.25%. The sequencing input was T cells isolated from PBMCs. Source of these receptors: a human donor in good health.

J is TRBJ2-2 and V is TRBV7-9; 10 bases fit TRBD2. This CDR3 comprises 14 residues. V gave up 3 bases and J gave up 7 bases; unmatched junction bases: 2. Germline V gene lookup returns CDR1 SEHNR and CDR2 FQNEAQ (reference sequence). DNA of the CDR3: TGTGCCAGCAGCTTCACTAGCGGGAACGGGGAGCTGTTTTTT. It codes for CASSFTSGNGELFF.

V is TRBV6-5 and J is TRBJ2-7; 10 nucleotides agree with TRBD2. The CDR3 is 15 residues long. Trimming took 7 bases from V and 0 from J; bases not matched to a gene: 6. Germline CDR1 MNHEY, CDR2 SVGAGI. CDR3 coding DNA: TGTGCCAGCACCCTACTAGCGGGAAGCTCCTACGAGCAGTACTTC. The encoded protein is CASTLLAGSSYEQYF.

The V and J genes are TRBV5-6 and TRBJ2-6, with D possibly TRBD1 on 5 matching bases. Between the trimmed V and J ends, which lost 0 bases and 4 bases, there was a span of 17 bases. In germline, CDR1 is SGHDT, CDR2 YYEEEE. There are 18 residues in the CDR3. The CDR3 sequence: CASSLGGQWPFGANVLTF. CDR3 nucleotides: TGTGCCAGCAGCTTGGGTGGACAATGGCCCTTCGGGGCCAACGTCCTGACTTTC.

The CDR3 region is CASSLGSGRGLLNTEAFF. For the CDR3, the DNA is TGTGCCAGCAGCTTAGGGTCGGGCAGGGGTTTGTTGAACACTGAAGCTTTCTTT. The genes are TRBV11-2 and TRBJ1-1; maybe TRBD1 (6 bases). The CDR3 has 18 residues. Trimming left V 1 base short and J 0 bases short, with 18 bases between. Germline assignment: CDR1 SGHAT and CDR2 FQNNGV.

The gene calls are TRBV15 and TRBJ1-6; D ambiguous. CDR1 and CDR2 from the germline V gene are LNHNV and YYDKDF (reference sequence). Trimming removed 0 bases from V and 4 bases from J, with 7 bases in between. The CDR3 has 15 residues. CDR3 bases: TGTGCCACCAGCAGAGACCTCGGGTATAATTCACCCCTCCACTTT. Translation: CATSRDLGYNSPLHF. The variable domain in full, completed from reference TRBV15 and TRBJ1-6, reads DAMVIQNPRYQVTQFGKPVTLSCSQTLNHNVMYWYQQKSSQAPKLLFHYYDKDFNNEADTPDNFQSRRPNTSFCFLDIRSPGLGDTAMYLCATSRDLGYNSPLHFGNGTRLTVT.

The V and J genes are TRBV7-9 and TRBJ1-2; 7 positions agree with TRBD1. The germline gives CDR1 SEHNR, CDR2 FQNEAQ (reference sequence). The CDR3 contains 15 residues. Losses at the gene ends were 3 bases for V and 4 bases for J; bases not matched to a gene: 8. Here the CDR3 reads CASSFRTGFSYGYTF. CDR3 DNA: TGTGCCAGCAGCTTCAGGACAGGTTTTAGCTATGGCTACACCTTC.

The genes are TRBV28 and TRBJ2-3, with TRBD1 as a possible D gene (5 bases). The CDR3 contains 14 residues. Trimming shortened V by 3 bases and J by 4 bases, and 11 bases separated the two germline ends. The germline CDR1 and CDR2 sequences are MDHEN and SYDVKM. CDR3 nucleotides: TGTGCCAGCAGTTTTTTTGGGGCCCCAGATACGCAGTATTTT. The encoded protein is CASSFFGAPDTQYF. Full variable domain (outside the CDR3, taken from reference TRBV28 and TRBJ2-3): DVKVTQSSRYLVKRTGEKVFLECVQDMDHENMFWYRQDPGLGLRLIYFSYDVKMKEKGDIPEGYSVSREKKERFSLILESASTNQTSMYLCASSFFGAPDTQYFGPGTRLTVL.